These T cell receptor beta chains were read from a single sample in a study of cytomegalovirus exposure and HLA in healthy donors. The data were produced by immunoSEQ multiplex PCR, yet TCRdb's version contains in-frame clones alone and is incomplete. The table includes under 200,000 clones, about 85% detected once. Material for sequencing was PBMCs. These receptor sequences come from a male donor in good health and CMV-seropositive. CDR3s include the opening cysteine and the closing phenylalanine or tryptophan. The order of the fields is clone size, D gene, J gene, V gene, CDR3 protein, CDR3 DNA. A D gene is named only where the DNA matches it firmly. Part of the rows lack a size; the others show once, few, many or a class for expanded clones.

>.|TRBD2|TRBJ2-4|TRBV5-5
CASSLGAGAPVEVAKNIQYF
TGTGCCAGCAGCTTGGGGGCGGGAGCCCCTGTAGAGGTAGCCAAAAACATTCAGTACTTC
>.|TRBD2|TRBJ2-2|TRBV30
CAWSVQLAGAGELFF
TGTGCCTGGAGTGTACAACTAGCGGGTGCCGGGGAGCTGTTTTTT
>.|.|TRBJ2-1|TRBV5-1
CASSLDYMTEQFF
TGCGCCAGCAGCCTGGACTATATGACTGAGCAGTTCTTC
>.|TRBD2|TRBJ2-3|TRBV7-7
CASSSGGALAGVSDTQYF
TGTGCTAGCAGCTCTGGGGGGGCCCTAGCGGGAGTATCAGATACGCAGTATTTT
>.|TRBD2|TRBJ2-7|TRBV9
CASSVALADYEQYF
TGTGCCAGCAGCGTAGCCCTAGCGGACTACGAGCAGTACTTC
>.|.|TRBJ1-5|TRBV6-1
CASSEVNGGNQPQHF
TGTGCCAGCAGTGAGGTCAACGGCGGTAATCAGCCCCAGCATTTT
>.|.|TRBJ1-3|TRBV6-5
CASSRGNTIYF
TGTGCCAGCAGCAGAGGAAACACCATATATTTT
>.|.|TRBJ1-1|TRBV29-1
CSVARGSAAFF
TGCAGCGTTGCCAGAGGGAGTGCGGCTTTCTTT
>few|TRBD1|TRBJ1-5|TRBV11-2
CASSVQTGINQPQHF
TGTGCCAGCAGCGTACAGACAGGGATCAATCAGCCCCAGCATTTT
>.|TRBD1|TRBJ1-2|TRBV15
CATSRGQGEGYTF
TGTGCCACCAGCAGGGGTCAGGGGGAGGGCTACACCTTC
>.|TRBD1|TRBJ2-1|TRBV30
CAWKGDRVYNEQFF
TGTGCCTGGAAAGGGGACAGGGTGTACAATGAGCAGTTCTTC
>few|TRBD2|TRBJ2-3|TRBV4-2
CASSHVSGGATDTQYF
TGTGCCAGCAGCCATGTTAGCGGGGGGGCCACAGATACGCAGTATTTT
>.|.|TRBJ2-5|TRBV27
CASSPGWGLQQETQYF
TGTGCCAGCAGTCCTGGGTGGGGCCTACAGCAAGAGACCCAGTACTTC
>.|TRBD2|TRBJ2-7|TRBV7-3
CASSLLTVGGGYEQYF
TGTGCCAGCAGCTTATTGACCGTAGGCGGGGGGTACGAGCAGTACTTC
>.|.|TRBJ2-2|TRBV7-9
CASITPPGSNTGELFF
TGTGCCAGCATCACCCCTCCAGGGTCGAACACCGGGGAGCTGTTTTTT
>.|TRBD2|TRBJ2-3|TRBV19
CASNLGLSTDTQYF
TGTGCCAGTAATTTGGGACTAAGCACAGATACGCAGTATTTT
>.|.|TRBJ2-4|TRBV19
CASIGTFPNIQYF
TGTGCCAGCATAGGGACTTTTCCAAACATTCAGTACTTC
>.|.|TRBJ2-7|TRBV11-1
CASSFRAARYEQYF
TGTGCCAGCAGCTTCCGAGCGGCCCGCTACGAGCAGTACTTC
>.|.|TRBJ1-2|TRBV6-5
CASSFRGLLNYGYTF
TGTGCCAGCAGTTTTAGGGGTCTCTTAAACTATGGCTACACCTTC
>once|TRBD1|TRBJ1-5|TRBV6-6
CASRDSNQPQHF
TGTGCCAGCCGGGACAGTAATCAGCCCCAGCATTTT
>.|.|TRBJ1-2|TRBV6-6
CASSSQDYGYTF
TGTGCCAGCAGTTCACAGGATTATGGCTACACCTTC
>.|.|TRBJ1-5|TRBV6-4
CASSLRDNQPQHF
TGTGCCAGCAGTCTCAGGGACAATCAGCCCCAGCATTTT
>.|TRBD1|TRBJ1-6|TRBV27
CASSLSSGGSNSPLHF
TGTGCCAGCAGTTTATCGTCAGGGGGGAGTAATTCACCCCTCCACTTT
>.|.|TRBJ1-1|TRBV7-3
CASSLEGNTEAFF
TGTGCCAGCAGCTTAGAGGGTAACACTGAAGCTTTCTTT
>.|TRBD1|TRBJ2-5|TRBV7-9
CASSPGQGVETQYF
TGTGCCAGCAGCCCGGGACAGGGGGTTGAGACCCAGTACTTC
>.|.|TRBJ2-1|TRBV5-1
CASGLMAGQFF
TGCGCCAGCGGGCTTATGGCTGGCCAGTTCTTC
>once|.|TRBJ1-6|TRBV11-2
CASRPWGEVDSPLHF
TGTGCCAGCAGGCCATGGGGGGAGGTAGATTCACCCCTCCACTTT
>.|TRBD1|TRBJ2-4|TRBV29-1
CSAWTGLDIQYF
TGCAGCGCCTGGACAGGGCTCGACATTCAGTACTTC
>.|.|TRBJ2-7|TRBV6-1
CASSILWAEYYEQYF
TGTGCCAGCAGTATCCTTTGGGCCGAATACTACGAGCAGTACTTC
>once|TRBD2|TRBJ2-5|TRBV5-4
CASTPKGGSLMLEYF
TGTGCCAGCACCCCTAAGGGCGGGAGCTTGATGTTAGAGTACTTC
>once|.|TRBJ2-7|TRBV7-2
CASSSSSYEQYF
TGTGCCAGCAGCTCCTCTTCCTACGAGCAGTACTTC
>.|TRBD2|TRBJ2-5|TRBV6-1
CASNHPSGGQETQYF
TGTGCCAGCAATCATCCGTCGGGGGGTCAAGAGACCCAGTACTTC
>.|.|TRBJ2-2|TRBV11-3
CASSLSGTNTGELFF
TGTGCCAGCAGCTTATCGGGGACTAACACCGGGGAGCTGTTTTTT
>.|TRBD1|TRBJ1-2|TRBV19
CASSYDRGVTLNYGYTF
TGTGCCAGTAGTTACGACAGGGGCGTAACACTTAACTATGGCTACACCTTC
>.|TRBD2|TRBJ2-1|TRBV4-3
CASSQEAIAGGPRVYNEQFF
TGCGCCAGCAGCCAAGAGGCAATAGCGGGAGGCCCCCGAGTTTACAATGAGCAGTTCTTC
>.|TRBD2|TRBJ2-7|TRBV9
CASSAGLAGSQEQYF
TGTGCCAGCAGCGCCGGACTAGCGGGGTCTCAAGAGCAGTACTTC
>few|.|TRBJ1-5|TRBV18
CASSPRGDGNQPQHF
TGTGCCAGCTCACCCCGGGGGGACGGCAATCAGCCCCAGCATTTT